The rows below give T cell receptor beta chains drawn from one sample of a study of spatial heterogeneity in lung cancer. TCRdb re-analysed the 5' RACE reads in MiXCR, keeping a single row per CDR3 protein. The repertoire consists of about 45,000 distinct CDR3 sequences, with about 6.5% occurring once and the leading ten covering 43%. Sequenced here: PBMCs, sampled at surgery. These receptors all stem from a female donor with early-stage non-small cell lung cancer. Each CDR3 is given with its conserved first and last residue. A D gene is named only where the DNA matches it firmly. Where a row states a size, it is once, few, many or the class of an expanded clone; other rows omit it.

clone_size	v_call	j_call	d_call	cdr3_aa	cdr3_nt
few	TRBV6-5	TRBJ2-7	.	CASSQRRGLPYEQYF	TGTGCCAGCAGCCAGAGGAGGGGGCTCCCCTACGAGCAGTACTTC
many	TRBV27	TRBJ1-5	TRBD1	CASSLYGAGGLPQHF	TGTGCCAGCAGTTTATATGGGGCAGGGGGTCTTCCCCAGCATTTT
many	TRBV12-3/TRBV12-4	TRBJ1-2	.	CASVKSGQPTSYGYTF	TGTGCCAGCGTAAAAAGTGGGCAACCCACCTCCTATGGCTACACCTTC
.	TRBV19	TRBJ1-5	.	CASSFWQTGDSNQPQHF	TGTGCCAGTAGTTTTTGGCAGACAGGCGATAGCAATCAGCCCCAGCATTTT
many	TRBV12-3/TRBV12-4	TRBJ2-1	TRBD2	CASSFRGGLNNEQFF	TGTGCCAGCAGTTTCCGGGGGGGACTAAACAATGAGCAGTTCTTC
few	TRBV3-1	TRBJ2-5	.	CASSLGDNVAQYF	TGTGCCAGCAGCCTTGGGGACAATGTAGCCCAGTACTTC
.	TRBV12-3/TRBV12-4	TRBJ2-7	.	CASSSTDRGGEQYF	TGTGCCAGCAGCTCAACTGATAGGGGTGGCGAGCAGTACTTC
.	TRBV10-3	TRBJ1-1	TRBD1	CAIRGTGDTEAFF	TGTGCCATCAGGGGGACAGGGGACACTGAAGCTTTCTTT
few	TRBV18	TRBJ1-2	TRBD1	CASSPQGTGDGYTF	TGTGCCAGCTCACCACAGGGCACAGGGGATGGCTACACCTTC
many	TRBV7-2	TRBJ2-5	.	CASRQDEREAQYF	TGTGCCAGCAGGCAAGACGAGAGGGAGGCCCAGTACTTC
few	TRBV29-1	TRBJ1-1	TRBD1	CSVTGGMNTEAFF	TGCAGCGTAACAGGGGGTATGAACACTGAAGCTTTCTTT
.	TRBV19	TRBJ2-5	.	CASSIDGQETQYF	TGTGCCAGTAGTATCGACGGTCAAGAGACCCAGTACTTC
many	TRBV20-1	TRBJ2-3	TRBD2	CSAGTSGGLRDTQYF	TGCAGTGCTGGGACTAGCGGGGGACTGAGGGATACGCAGTATTTT
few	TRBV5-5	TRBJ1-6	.	CASIPRWLGNSPLHF	TGTGCCAGCATCCCACGTTGGTTGGGTAATTCACCCCTCCACTTT
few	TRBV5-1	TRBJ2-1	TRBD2	CASSLPGLAGPRQFF	TGCGCCAGCAGCTTACCGGGACTAGCGGGCCCGAGGCAGTTCTTC
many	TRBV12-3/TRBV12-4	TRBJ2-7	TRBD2	CASSWTSGGREQYF	TGTGCCAGCAGCTGGACTAGCGGGGGGAGAGAGCAGTACTTC
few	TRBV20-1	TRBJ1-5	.	CSARDQGRGLYSNQPQHF	TGCAGTGCTAGAGATCAGGGCAGGGGACTTTATAGCAATCAGCCCCAGCATTTT
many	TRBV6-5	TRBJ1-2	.	CASSPLGGLQGYTF	TGTGCCAGCAGTCCCCTTGGGGGGCTTCAAGGCTACACCTTC
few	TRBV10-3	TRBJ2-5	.	CAISPSWVGETQYF	TGTGCCATCAGCCCTTCCTGGGTGGGAGAGACCCAGTACTTC
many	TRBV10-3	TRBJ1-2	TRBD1	CAISEQWTGDGYTF	TGTGCCATCAGTGAGCAATGGACAGGGGACGGCTACACCTTC
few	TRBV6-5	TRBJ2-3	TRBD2	CASSPGGVGTDTQYF	TGTGCCAGCAGCCCGGGAGGGGTGGGCACAGATACGCAGTATTTT
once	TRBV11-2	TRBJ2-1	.	CASSLAQSSYNEQFF	TGTGCCAGCAGCTTGGCGCAGAGCTCCTACAATGAGCAGTTCTTC
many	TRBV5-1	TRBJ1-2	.	CASSPRGEGMSGYTF	TGCGCCAGCAGCCCGCGGGGAGAGGGAATGTCGGGCTACACCTTC
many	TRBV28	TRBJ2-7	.	CASSLHEQYF	TGTGCCAGCAGTTTACACGAGCAGTACTTC
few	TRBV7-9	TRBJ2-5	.	CASSYPSGQETQYF	TGTGCCAGCAGCTATCCTTCGGGGCAAGAGACCCAGTACTTC
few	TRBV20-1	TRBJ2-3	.	CSARDVQRSTDTQYF	TGCAGTGCTAGAGATGTCCAGCGTAGCACAGATACGCAGTATTTT
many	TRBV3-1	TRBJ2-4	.	CASSQVVSGGAKNIQYF	TGTGCCAGCAGCCAAGTTGTGAGCGGTGGGGCCAAAAACATTCAGTACTTC
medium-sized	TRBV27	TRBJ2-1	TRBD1	CASSQGASYNEQFF	TGTGCCAGCAGCCAGGGGGCCTCCTACAATGAGCAGTTCTTC
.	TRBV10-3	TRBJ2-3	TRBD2	CAISESGLAGGSTDTQYF	TGTGCCATCAGTGAGTCGGGACTAGCGGGGGGCTCCACAGATACGCAGTATTTT
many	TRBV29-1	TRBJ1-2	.	CSVVPATTSYGYTF	TGCAGCGTTGTCCCAGCCACGACTTCCTATGGCTACACCTTC
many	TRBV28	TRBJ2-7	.	CASSPSSEQYF	TGTGCCAGCAGTCCCTCCTCCGAGCAGTACTTC
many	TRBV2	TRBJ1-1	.	CASSYFRGGAFF	TGTGCCAGCAGTTATTTTCGAGGGGGAGCTTTCTTT
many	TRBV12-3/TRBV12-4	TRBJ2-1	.	CASSADPTGFSYNEQFF	TGTGCCAGCAGCGCAGACCCGACAGGCTTTTCCTACAATGAGCAGTTCTTC
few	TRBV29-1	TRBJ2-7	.	CSVIATERPTEDF	TGCAGCGTTATCGCAACCGAAAGACCTACGGAGGACTTC
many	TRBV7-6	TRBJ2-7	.	CASSLDGVGEQYF	TGTGCCAGCAGCTTAGACGGGGTAGGCGAGCAGTACTTC
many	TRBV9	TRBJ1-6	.	CASSGLGEINSPLHF	TGTGCCAGCAGCGGGCTGGGGGAGATTAATTCACCCCTCCACTTT
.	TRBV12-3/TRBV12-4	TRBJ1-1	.	CASSPGGLHTEAFF	TGTGCCAGCAGTCCCGGGGGTCTTCACACTGAAGCTTTCTTT
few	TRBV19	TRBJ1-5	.	CASSIRSLIAGFWGNQPQHF	TGTGCCAGTAGTATAAGATCGTTGATCGCAGGGTTCTGGGGCAATCAGCCCCAGCATTTT
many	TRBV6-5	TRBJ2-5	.	CASKLDGRKETQYF	TGTGCCAGCAAATTGGACGGCCGAAAAGAGACCCAGTACTTC
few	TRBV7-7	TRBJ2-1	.	CASSLERYGEQFF	TGTGCTAGCAGCTTAGAGAGGTACGGGGAGCAGTTCTTC
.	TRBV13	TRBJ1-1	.	CASSAAPRRASTEAFF	TGTGCCAGCAGCGCCGCGCCGAGGAGGGCGAGCACTGAAGCTTTCTTT
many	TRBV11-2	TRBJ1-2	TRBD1	CASSLSTGNYGYTF	TGTGCCAGCAGCTTATCGACAGGGAACTATGGCTACACCTTC
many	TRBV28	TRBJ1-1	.	CASTYGDTLNTEAFF	TGTGCCAGCACCTATGGGGACACCCTGAACACTGAAGCTTTCTTT
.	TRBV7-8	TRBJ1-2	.	CASSPPAGTYNYGYTF	TGTGCCAGCAGCCCCCCCGCCGGGACGTATAACTATGGCTACACCTTC
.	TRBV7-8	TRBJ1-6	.	CASIFNLNSPLHF	TGTGCCAGCATCTTTAACCTAAATTCACCCCTCCACTTT
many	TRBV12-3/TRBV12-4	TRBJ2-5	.	CASSLVGGGETQYF	TGTGCCAGCAGTTTAGTCGGGGGAGGAGAGACCCAGTACTTC
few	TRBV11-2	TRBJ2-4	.	CASSSQAMVAKNIQYF	TGTGCCAGCAGTTCACAGGCGATGGTCGCCAAAAACATTCAGTACTTC
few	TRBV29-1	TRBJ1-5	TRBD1	CSVGATGGNQPQHF	TGCAGCGTTGGGGCCACAGGGGGGAACCAGCCCCAGCATTTT
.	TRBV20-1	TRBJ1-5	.	CSARSRKVNQPQHF	TGCAGTGCTAGATCCCGCAAGGTCAATCAGCCCCAGCATTTT